The T cell receptor (beta chain) under discussion was sequenced for a study of identical twins. This CDR3 spans 17 amino acids. Trimming at V came to 4 bases and at J to 8 bases, leaving 9 bases not matched to a gene. Germline V gene lookup returns CDR1 SGHDT and CDR2 YYEEEE. TCRdb reprocessed the 5' RACE reads via MiXCR and lists one record per CDR3 protein. The sample gives more than 1.5 million distinct CDR3 sequences, 25% to 35% of which show up once; under 0.35% is in the top ten. The V call is TRBV5-6, the J call TRBJ2-1; 16 nucleotides match TRBD2. Sequencing used cord blood. This receptor was identified in a newborn girl in good health. CDR3 sequence: CASSPGTSGRAGYEQFF. Written as DNA, the CDR3 is TGTGCCAGCAGCCCCGGGACTAGCGGGAGGGCCGGTTATGAGCAGTTCTTC. Full variable domain (rest looked up from reference TRBV5-6 and TRBJ2-1): DAGVTQSPTHLIKTRGQQVTLRCSPKSGHDTVSWYQQALGQGPQFIFQYYEEEERQRGNFPDRFSGHQFPNYSSELNVNALLLGDSALYLCASSPGTSGRAGYEQFFGPGTRLTVL.